This T cell receptor (beta chain) was documented in a study of siplizumab effects on memory and regulatory T cells. Study-level results: With siplizumab, cumulative frequency of CD4+ memory-derived alloreactive sequences dropped significantly. The study found naive T cells seemingly more diverse than memory cells and seemingly major alloresponse contributors.

Per sample, roughly 94,000 TCR templates underwent assay. The table came from immunoSEQ multiplex PCR; TCRdb's copy has only in-frame clones and leaves some out. The sample holds 90,000 to 120,000 clones, 93% seen once. A note on this clone: Its antigen is undetermined.

V lost 1 base and J lost 2, with 12 bases in between. Germline CDR1 and CDR2: MNHEY and SMNVEV (reference sequence). This CDR3 region has 16 residues. The rearrangement joins TRBV27 to TRBJ1-5; TRBD1 is a possible D gene (6 bases). The clonotype was recovered from a human donor in good health. Sequencing input: Tregs sorted from blood. DNA for the CDR3: TGTGCCAGCAGTTTATGGGGGGCGCCGGGCAATCAGCCCCAGCATTTT. This sequence encodes CASSLWGAPGNQPQHF.